This TCR beta chain is from a study of technical replicates of blood from a few donors (dated by TCRdb to 2016 to 2017). In regard to this clone: The antigen it recognizes is unknown. No base quality values were provided; no much bigger clone lies one nucleotide off.

The method was the immunoSEQ multiplex PCR assay. Entries here come from immuneACCESS through TCRdb and include only in-frame sequences with V and J called. Some clones fail to appear in such tables; in the studies checked, an unresolved V gene covers under half of the shortfall, and the cause of the remainder is unknown. For this sample the table gives tens of thousands of clones, of which roughly 97% were detected only once. The leading ten clones occupy approximately 0.2% of the sample. CDR1 is given as LNHDA and CDR2 as SQIVND, both from the germline V gene (reference sequence). V lost 5 bases and J lost 4 bases; the stretch between them is 11 bases long. The CDR3 sequence holds 13 residues, the cysteine and phenylalanine included. The kept DNA is CDR3 alone, 39 bases in frame from the first base.

The clonotype was recovered from a human donor in good health. The chain is assembled from TRBV19 and TRBJ1-1, with a tentative D gene TRBD1 over 5 matching bases. The material sequenced was T cells isolated from PBMCs. In nucleotide form, the sequence is TGTGCCAGTAGTCGGGGGGGAATCACTGAAGCTTTCTTT. It translates as CASSRGGITEAFF.